This T cell receptor beta chain was recovered during a study of blood T cell repertoires in COVID-19. At the level of the study: PBMCs, B-cell-depleted T cells, or T cells provided the cDNA or gDNA that made up the material.

This clone was recorded only once. The germline CDR1 and CDR2 sequences are LGHDT and YNNKEL (reference sequence). CDR3 length: 16 residues. The V and J ends lost 0 bases and 10 bases, in that order; junction bases with no gene match: 7. TCRdb keeps only in-frame clones here, not all; method: immunoSEQ multiplex PCR. The sample lists over 150,000 clones; approximately 80% were seen once. V and J are TRBV3-1 (or the pseudogene TRBV3-2) and TRBJ1-6; 9 bases line up with TRBD1. This TCR was sampled from a woman of 80 years or more with acute or convalescent COVID-19. The sequenced sample was peripheral blood. Written as DNA, the CDR3 is TGTGCCAGCAGCCAAGAGGACAGGGGAGTGTCCTCACCCCTCCACTTT. Translating it yields CASSQEDRGVSSPLHF.